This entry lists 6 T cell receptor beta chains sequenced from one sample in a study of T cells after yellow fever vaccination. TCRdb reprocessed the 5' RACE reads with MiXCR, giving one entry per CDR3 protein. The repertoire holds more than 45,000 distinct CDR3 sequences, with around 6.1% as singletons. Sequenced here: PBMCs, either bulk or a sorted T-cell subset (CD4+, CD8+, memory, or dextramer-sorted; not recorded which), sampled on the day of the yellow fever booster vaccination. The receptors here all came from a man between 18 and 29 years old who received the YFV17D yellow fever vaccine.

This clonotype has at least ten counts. CDR3 in DNA: TGTGCCACCAGCAGGGAAATCTTGGGGGGACCGGGCGAGCAGTACTTC. Protein product: CATSREILGGPGEQYF. The chain has TRBV15 and TRBJ2-7; the D gene is possibly TRBD2 (6 bases). V dropped 3 bases and J dropped 6 bases, with 21 bases sitting between them. Germline values: CDR1 LNHNV, CDR2 YYDKDF (reference sequence). The CDR3 length is 16 residues.

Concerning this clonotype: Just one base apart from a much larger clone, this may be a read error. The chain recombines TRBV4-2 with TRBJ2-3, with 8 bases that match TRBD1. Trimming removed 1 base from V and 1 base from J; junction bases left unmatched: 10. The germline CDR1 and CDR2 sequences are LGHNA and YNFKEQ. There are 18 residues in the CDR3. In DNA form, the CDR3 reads TGTGCCAGCAGCCAAGTTCCCAGGGGGCAATACGGCACAGATACGCAGTATTTT. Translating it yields CASSQVPRGQYGTDTQYF.

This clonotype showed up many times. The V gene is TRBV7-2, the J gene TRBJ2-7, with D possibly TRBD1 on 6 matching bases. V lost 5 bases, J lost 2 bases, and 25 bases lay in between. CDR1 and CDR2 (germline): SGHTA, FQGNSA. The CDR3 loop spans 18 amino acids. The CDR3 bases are TGTGCCAGCAGCCCCAGCCGTAGGGGGAACGCGGCCGCCTACGAGCAGTACTTC. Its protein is CASSPSRRGNAAAYEQYF. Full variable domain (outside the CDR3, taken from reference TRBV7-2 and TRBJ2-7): GAGVSQSPSNKVTEKGKDVELRCDPISGHTALYWYRQSLGQGLEFLIYFQGNSAPDKSGLPSDRFSAERTGGSVSTLTIQRTQQEDSAVYLCASSPSRRGNAAAYEQYFGPGTRLTVT.

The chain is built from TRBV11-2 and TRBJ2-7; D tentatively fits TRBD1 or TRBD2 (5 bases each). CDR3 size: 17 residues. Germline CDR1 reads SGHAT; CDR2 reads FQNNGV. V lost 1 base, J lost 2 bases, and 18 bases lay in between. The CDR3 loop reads CASSLGTLRDGTYEQYV. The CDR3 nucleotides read TGTGCCAGCAGCTTAGGGACCCTCCGGGACGGGACCTACGAGCAGTACGTC.

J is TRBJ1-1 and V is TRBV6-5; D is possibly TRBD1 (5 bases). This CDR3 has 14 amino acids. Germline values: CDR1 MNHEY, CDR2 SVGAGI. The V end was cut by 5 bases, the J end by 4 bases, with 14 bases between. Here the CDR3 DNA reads TGTGCCAGCAGTCGGGGGGGGGTTGGCACTGAAGCTTTCTTT. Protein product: CASSRGGVGTEAFF.

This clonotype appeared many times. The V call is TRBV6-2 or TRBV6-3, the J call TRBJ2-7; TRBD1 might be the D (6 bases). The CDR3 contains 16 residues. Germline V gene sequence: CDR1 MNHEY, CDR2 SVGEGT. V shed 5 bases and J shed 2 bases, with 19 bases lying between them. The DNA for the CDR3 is TGTGCCAGCAGTCCGTGGACAGTCAACTCCGCCTACGAGCAGTACTTC. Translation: CASSPWTVNSAYEQYF.